One and the same sample provided the 27 T cell receptor beta chains below, sequenced in a study of read filtering for tumor transcriptome and immune sequencing (TCRdb year 2020). Sequencing took place on an Illumina HiSeq 4000. Starting from approximately 0.4 ug RNA, TCR libraries were constructed with the Immunoverse kit using molecular barcoded adaptors that cover the alpha/delta and beta/gamma chains. TCRdb applied fastp at Q25 and MiXCR to the public reads, then kept only in-frame beta chains. Under each unique CDR3 protein, matching rows form one entry showing the most common genes and DNA. The sample contains more than 100,000 distinct CDR3 sequences, 13% of them found a single time. The ten largest clones take up approximately 11% of the sample. Sequences were obtained from a population of CD138-negative cells sorted from bone marrow. The sample's cell subset or site, from its label and the paper: bone marrow mononuclear cells depleted of CD138+ plasma/myeloma cells by negative magnetic selection. The source of these receptors is a donor at least 40 years old with multiple myeloma.

This clonotype turned up a few times. The V gene is TRBV9, the J gene TRBJ1-3; D is unclear. Germline CDR1 is SGDLS and CDR2 is YYNGEE. The V gene lost 2 bases and the J gene lost 3 bases, with 9 bases spanning the gap. There are 14 residues in the CDR3. CDR3 protein: CASSVQTGGNTIYF. The CDR3 DNA sequence: TGTGCCAGCAGCGTCCAGACTGGTGGAAACACCATATATTTT.

This clonotype was observed many times. The V gene is TRBV20-1, the J gene TRBJ1-1, with D perhaps matching TRBD1 (6 bases). CDR3 length: 13 amino acids. Deletions cut 3 bases from V and 3 bases from J, with 11 bases between. CDR1 and CDR2 from the germline V gene are DFQATT and SNEGSKA (reference sequence). The CDR3 loop is CSASPTGYTEAFF. For the CDR3, the DNA is TGCAGTGCTAGCCCCACAGGGTACACTGAAGCTTTCTTT.

This clonotype showed up just a few times. This sequence joins TRBV19 and TRBJ1-2, with D possibly matching TRBD1 (5 bases). Germline V gene data show CDR1 as LNHDA and CDR2 as SQIVND (reference sequence). Trimming left V 4 bases short and J 8 bases short, with 14 bases between. This CDR3 spans 13 amino acids. CDR3 in DNA: TGTGCCAGTAGTACCCCCTGGGGCAACGGCTACACCTTC. Its translation: CASSTPWGNGYTF.

This clonotype was seen a handful of times. The chain couples TRBV7-2 to TRBJ2-5; the match to TRBD2 covers 10 bases. The V gene end was trimmed by 5 bases and the J gene end by 3 bases; junction bases not matched to a gene: 9. This CDR3 has 16 residues. Germline-derived CDR1 and CDR2 are SGHTA and FQGNSA. CDR3 sequence: CASSPPGLAGEETQYF. Here the CDR3 DNA reads TGTGCCAGCAGCCCCCCTGGGCTAGCGGGAGAAGAGACCCAGTACTTC. The variable domain in full, completed from reference TRBV7-2 and TRBJ2-5, reads GAGVSQSPSNKVTEKGKDVELRCDPISGHTALYWYRQSLGQGLEFLIYFQGNSAPDKSGLPSDRFSAERTGGSVSTLTIQRTQQEDSAVYLCASSPPGLAGEETQYFGPGTRLLVL.

Note on this clonotype: One end of the junction varies from germline; a read error may be responsible. The chain recombines TRBV3-1 with TRBJ1-2; TRBD1 aligns across 7 bases. The germline V gene has CDR1 LGHDT and CDR2 YNNKEL (reference sequence). The CDR3 is 13 residues long. The CDR3 here is CASSHNRDREPNF. For the CDR3, the DNA is TGTGCCAGCAGCCACAACCGGGACAGAGAACCCAACTTC. The full variable domain, with the rest looked up from reference TRBV3-1 and TRBJ1-2, is DTAVSQTPKYLVTQMGNDKSIKCEQNLGHDTMYWYKQDSKKFLKIMFSYNNKELIINETVPNRFSPKSPDKAHLNLHINSLELGDSAVYFCASSHNRDREPNFGSGTRLTVV.

A few counts support this clonotype. Mismatch with germline at one junction end may stem from a read error. The chain links TRBV28 to TRBJ1-5, with D possibly being TRBD1 (5 bases). CDR3 size: 15 residues. Germline CDR1 MDHEN, CDR2 SYDVKM. CDR3 sequence (DNA): TGTGCCAGCAGTTTTGGGGGTTGGGGCAATCAGCCCCGGCATTTT. This translates into CASSFGGWGNQPRHF.

For this clonotype: Germline is not matched at one junction end, which may reflect a read error. The chain uses TRBV12-3 or TRBV12-4 and TRBJ1-1; D unresolved. The CDR3 runs to 12 residues. The CDR3 here is CASSLKNTEALF. DNA for the CDR3: TGTGCCAGCAGTTTAAAGAACACTGAAGCTCTCTTT.

This clonotype was seen ten or more times. The gene calls are TRBV5-5 and TRBJ2-3; D not certain. Germline-derived CDR1 and CDR2 are SGHKS and YYEKEE (reference sequence). Trimming removed 0 bases from V and 0 bases from J, with 8 bases in between. The CDR3 consists of 15 residues. Here the CDR3 reads CASSLDSTSTDTQYF. As DNA, the CDR3 is TGTGCCAGCAGCTTGGACAGCACTAGCACAGATACGCAGTATTTT.

Many counts were recorded for this clonotype. The chain employs TRBV19 and TRBJ1-1, with 9 bases identical to TRBD1. Germline-derived CDR1 and CDR2 are LNHDA and SQIVND (reference sequence). The trim removed 9 bases at V and 4 bases at J, leaving 9 bases unmatched. This CDR3 is built from 14 residues. The CDR3 DNA reads as TGTGCCAGCAGTCCGGGACAGGGTGGCACTGAAGCTTTCTTT. Protein sequence: CASSPGQGGTEAFF.

This clonotype has at least ten counts. The rearrangement joins TRBV7-9 to TRBJ1-2; weak D call: TRBD1 (6 bases). Between the trimmed V and J ends, which lost 3 bases and 5 bases, there was a span of 16 bases. Germline V gene data show CDR1 as SEHNR and CDR2 as FQNEAQ (reference sequence). This CDR3 is 15 amino acids long. In DNA, the CDR3 is TGTGCCAGCAGCTTGGGTGTGGGGGGCGCTTATGGCTACACCTTC. Translation: CASSLGVGGAYGYTF.

This clonotype showed up just a few times. The chain has TRBV2 and TRBJ2-5, with D possibly TRBD1 on 6 matching bases. In germline, CDR1 is SNHLY, CDR2 FYNNEI. Trimming stripped 6 bases from V and 4 bases from J, with 12 bases between. This CDR3 contains 13 residues. CDR3 in DNA: TGTGCCAGCAGCTCGGACAGCGCAGAGACCCAGTACTTC. Protein product: CASSSDSAETQYF.

This clonotype was recorded many times. The chain couples TRBV28 to TRBJ2-3; 10 bases are shared with TRBD2. The CDR3 spans 14 residues. In germline, CDR1 is MDHEN, CDR2 SYDVKM. Unmatched junction bases numbered 0, after V lost 3 bases and J lost 3 bases. CDR3 residues: CASSFSGRTDTQYF. CDR3 DNA: TGTGCCAGCAGTTTTAGCGGGAGGACAGATACGCAGTATTTT.

Only a few counts were recorded for this clonotype. V is TRBV23-1 and J is TRBJ2-5; D is ambiguous. TRBV23-1 counts as an open reading frame of uncertain function. This CDR3 is 13 amino acids long. V lost 3 bases, J lost 7 bases, and 12 bases lay in between. In DNA, the CDR3 is TGCGCCAGCAGTCAGTTCCTCCCTGCGACCCAGTACTTC. This gives the protein CASSQFLPATQYF.

This clonotype was detected only a few times. The conserved phenylalanine or tryptophan normally closing the CDR3 is absent here, so this likely arose from a read error. This chain links TRBV20-1 with TRBJ2-3, with D possibly TRBD1 on 6 matching bases. From germline, CDR1 is DFQATT and CDR2 SNEGSKA (reference sequence). CDR3 length equals 15 residues. Trimming removed 0 bases from V and 2 bases from J, with 12 bases in between. CDR3 sequence: CSARDMGAFTDTQYC. The DNA for the CDR3 is TGCAGTGCTAGAGATATGGGGGCATTCACAGATACGCAGTATTGT.

This clonotype was found many times. This chain joins TRBV5-1 and TRBJ1-2; 8 bases match TRBD1. Germline CDR1 reads SGHRS; CDR2 reads YFSETQ. V lost 4 bases to trimming and J lost 13 bases; unmatched junction nucleotides: 6. The CDR3 has 11 residues. For the CDR3, the DNA is TGCGCCAGCAGCCCGGACAGGGTCCTCACCTTC. It translates to CASSPDRVLTF.

In this sample, this clonotype turned up many times. DNA of the CDR3: TGTGCCAGCAGCTTAAACGGAATAGCGGAGAGCACAGATACGCAGTATTTT. Residues: CASSLNGIAESTDTQYF. The rearrangement uses TRBV7-3 and TRBJ2-3; weak D call: TRBD2 (6 bases). This CDR3 has 17 amino acids. V was trimmed by 1 base and J by 0 bases, leaving 14 bases between them. CDR1 and CDR2 from the germline V gene are SGHTA and FQGTGA. Full variable domain (remainder filled in from reference TRBV7-3 and TRBJ2-3): GAGVSQTPSNKVTEKGKYVELRCDPISGHTALYWYRQSLGQGPEFLIYFQGTGAADDSGLPNDRFFAVRPEGSVSTLKIQRTERGDSAVYLCASSLNGIAESTDTQYFGPGTRLTVL.

On this clonotype itself: Being one base from a much bigger clone, this may be a read error. The genes are TRBV6-5 and TRBJ2-1; 13 bases fit TRBD2. J was trimmed by 12 bases and V by 2 bases; bases with no gene match: 7. Germline loops: CDR1 MNHEY, CDR2 SVGAGI. This CDR3 comprises 15 residues. Here the CDR3 DNA reads TGTGCCAGCAGTTACACATGGACTAGCGGGGGTGGGCAGTTCTTC. The encoded protein is CASSYTWTSGGGQFF.

This clonotype was recorded many times. J is TRBJ2-3 and V is TRBV7-2, with D perhaps TRBD1 (6 bases). The CDR3 contains 13 residues. The ends were cut back, 5 bases at V and 6 bases at J, with 12 bases in the middle. Germline V gene lookup returns CDR1 SGHTA and CDR2 FQGNSA. The DNA of the CDR3 is TGTGCCAGCAGCACCTACAGGGTGGATACGCAGTATTTT. Translated: CASSTYRVDTQYF.

This clonotype has at least ten counts. The J gene is TRBJ1-2, the V gene TRBV5-1; D is possibly TRBD1 (6 bases). The V end was cut by 0 bases, the J end by 4 bases, with 13 bases between. The germline gives CDR1 SGHRS, CDR2 YFSETQ. The CDR3 totals 15 residues. DNA of the CDR3: TGCGCCAGCAGCTTGGCGGTGGGGGCAGGCTATGGCTACACCTTC. Protein product: CASSLAVGAGYGYTF.

This clonotype was picked up many times. The rearrangement links TRBV27 to TRBJ1-5; D may be TRBD1 (5 bases). The germline V gene encodes CDR1 MNHEY and CDR2 SMNVEV (reference sequence). V shed 8 bases and J shed 10 bases, with 18 bases lying between them. The CDR3 covers 13 residues. CDR3: CASSMARGDPQHF. The DNA of the CDR3 is TGTGCCAGCTCCATGGCGAGGGGTGACCCCCAGCATTTT.

This clonotype was found many times. The chain carries TRBV6-6 and TRBJ2-1; 9 bases line up with TRBD2. The CDR3 consists of 14 residues. The germline V gene encodes CDR1 MNHNY and CDR2 SVGAGI (reference sequence). V was pared by 9 bases and J by 0 bases, with 3 bases of the junction left unmatched. The CDR3 sequence: CASVSGSSYNEQFF. In nucleotides, the CDR3 is TGTGCCAGTGTTAGCGGGAGCTCCTACAATGAGCAGTTCTTC.

This chain uses TRBV7-2 with TRBJ2-3; 9 positions match TRBD2. Germline lookup yields CDR1 SGHTA and CDR2 FQGNSA. Unmatched junction bases numbered 8, after V lost 6 bases and J lost 4 bases. The CDR3 covers 15 residues. CDR3 protein: CASSLRTSEPDTQYF. For the CDR3, the DNA is TGTGCCAGCAGTCTTCGGACTAGCGAGCCAGATACGCAGTATTTT.

This clonotype was seen only a few times. The V and J genes are TRBV19 and TRBJ1-5; D is perhaps TRBD1 (5 bases). The V end lost 11 bases, the J end lost 2 bases, and 22 bases lay between the germline ends. The CDR3 contains 16 residues. Germline V gene data show CDR1 as LNHDA and CDR2 as SQIVND (reference sequence). This CDR3 is CACHHGTSSGNQPQHF. The CDR3 bases are TGTGCCTGTCACCACGGGACTTCTTCGGGCAATCAGCCCCAGCATTTT.

With regard to this clonotype: This clone may be a read error of a much larger clone one base away. V and J are TRBV5-1 and TRBJ2-1; D is ambiguous. The CDR3 is 15 amino acids. CDR1 is SGHRS, CDR2 YFSETQ, per germline. The CDR3 DNA is TGTGCCAGCAGCTTGGCCAGGCCCCTCGACAATGGGCAGTCCTTC. It specifies CASSLARPLDNGQSF.

This clonotype occurred many times. The V call is TRBV10-3, the J call TRBJ1-1, with TRBD1 matching 8 bases. Looked up from germline, CDR1 is ENHRY and CDR2 is SYGVKD. The CDR3 length is 14 residues. V trimming: 4 bases; J trimming: 2 bases; junction bases outside the gene matches: 3. This CDR3 reads CAISVDRGNTEAFF. Written as DNA, the CDR3 is TGTGCCATCAGTGTTGACAGGGGAAACACTGAAGCTTTCTTT.

The table lists this clonotype with many counts. V is TRBV6-1 and J is TRBJ2-1, with a weak D call TRBD2 (5 bases). CDR1 is MNHNS and CDR2 is SASEGT in the germline V gene. This CDR3 is 15 amino acids long. Trimming removed 10 bases from V and 1 base from J, with 17 bases in between. CDR3 in amino acids: CAIPRVGSSYNEQFF. The DNA for the CDR3 is TGTGCCATCCCGCGGGTAGGGTCTTCCTACAATGAGCAGTTCTTC.

This clonotype appeared many times. The rearrangement uses TRBV6-5 and TRBJ2-5; the match to TRBD1 covers 9 bases. Germline assignment: CDR1 MNHEY and CDR2 SVGAGI. The CDR3 totals 14 residues. The trim removed 6 bases at V and 1 base at J, leaving 3 bases unmatched. In nucleotides, the CDR3 is TGTGCCAGCAGGATGACAGGGGGCCAAGAGACCCAGTACTTC. This codes for CASRMTGGQETQYF.